A single sample is the source of the 14 T cell receptor beta chains below, sequenced in a study of T cells in narcolepsy. The table came from immunoSEQ multiplex PCR; TCRdb's copy has only in-frame clones and leaves some out. The data hold over 25,000 clones, with about 80% observed a single time. The sequenced material came from memory (CD45RA-) CD4+ T cells from blood. All receptors derive from a human donor in good health.

This chain uses TRBV6-1 with TRBJ2-5; D remains ambiguous. CDR1 and CDR2 from the germline V gene are MNHNS and SASEGT. V lost 3 bases and J lost 7, with 15 bases in between. CDR3 length: 14 residues. CDR3 nucleotides: TGTGCCAGCAGTGAGGGCCCGGCCTCGGCGACCCAGTACTTC. Translated: CASSEGPASATQYF.

This clone is a singleton in its sample. J is TRBJ1-4 and V is TRBV6-6; 7 bases align to TRBD1. Germline assignment: CDR1 MNHNY and CDR2 SVGAGI (reference sequence). After removal of 7 bases from V and 5 bases from J, the junction contained 7 bases not matched to a gene. CDR3 size: 14 residues. CDR3 sequence: CASILQGTNEKLFF. The CDR3 nucleotides are TGTGCCAGCATTTTACAGGGGACAAATGAAAAACTGTTTTTT.

This rearrangement joins TRBV5-4 to TRBJ2-7; D is perhaps TRBD2 (5 bases). The J call may be mistaken, given a closer DNA end match to TRBJ2-5. Germline values: CDR1 SGHNT, CDR2 YYREEE (reference sequence). The CDR3 runs 14 residues. The CDR3 bases are TGTGCCAGCAGCTTACCGGGGATCGGGGAGACCCAGTACTTC. Protein: CASSLPGIGETQYF.

To note about this clone: At one of its ends the junction is not consistent with the germline gene, which may arise from a read error. This chain connects TRBV6-6 to TRBJ1-5, with a tentative D call TRBD1 (6 bases). This CDR3 is built from 14 residues. Germline V gene data show CDR1 as MNHNY and CDR2 as SVGAGI (reference sequence). The CDR3 loop is CASRPQGSIQPQHF. CDR3 coding DNA: TGTGCCAGCAGGCCGCAGGGGAGCATTCAGCCCCAGCATTTT.

In nucleotides, the CDR3 is TGTGCCAGCAGTCCCGGGACAGGGGGCGGGGAGACCCAGTACTTC. Its protein product is CASSPGTGGGETQYF. The chain has TRBV6-1 and TRBJ2-5; 12 bases map to TRBD1. The CDR3 runs to 15 residues. V lost 5 bases and J lost 5; bases outside the gene matches: 6. Germline V gene data show CDR1 as MNHNS and CDR2 as SASEGT.

The chain has TRBV19 and TRBJ1-6; a weak D match, TRBD1 (5 bases). The CDR3 has 13 amino acids. Germline V CDR1 and CDR2: LNHDA, SQIVND (reference sequence). Trimming removed 6 bases from V and 8 bases from J, with 11 bases in between. CDR3 DNA sequence: TGTGCCAGTAGCGGACATGTAGATTCACCCCTCCACTTT. The encoded protein is CASSGHVDSPLHF.

This clone was seen only once. The rearrangement links TRBV7-6 to TRBJ2-2, with D uncertain. The germline V and J ends were trimmed by 5 bases and 7 bases, with 14 bases remaining between them. Per germline, CDR1 SGHVS and CDR2 FNYEAQ. This CDR3 contains 14 residues. This chain's CDR3 is CASSTFGSGGELFF. The CDR3 DNA sequence: TGTGCCAGCAGCACCTTCGGGTCGGGCGGGGAGCTGTTTTTT.

The V and J genes are TRBV30 and TRBJ1-2, with a possible D match to TRBD1 (6 bases). Per the germline V gene, CDR1 is GTSNPN and CDR2 is SVGIG (reference sequence). The ends were cut back, 2 bases at V and 0 bases at J, with 7 bases in the middle. CDR3 size: 13 residues. The CDR3 region has the DNA TGTGCCTGGAGTAGGGGGGCTAACTATGGCTACACCTTC. Its translation: CAWSRGANYGYTF.

This rearrangement joins TRBV28 to TRBJ1-4; D is perhaps TRBD1 (6 bases). The CDR3 has 14 amino acids. The germline CDR1 and CDR2 sequences are MDHEN and SYDVKM. With 7 bases removed from V and 7 bases from J, the gap between germline ends came to 16 bases. The CDR3: CASTGTEGGEKLFF. The DNA of the CDR3 is TGTGCCAGCACAGGGACGGAAGGGGGTGAAAAACTGTTTTTT.

The rearrangement uses TRBV4-2 and TRBJ2-1; 9 bases align to TRBD2. The germline CDR1 and CDR2 sequences are LGHNA and YNFKEQ. The junction had 14 bases not matched to a gene; V was cut back by 4 bases and J by 7 bases. This CDR3 contains 17 residues. The DNA for the CDR3 is TGTGCCAGCAGCCTGGAGGCTTATAGCGGGAGTGCAAATGAGCAGTTCTTC. Its protein is CASSLEAYSGSANEQFF.

The rearrangement joins TRBV7-7 to TRBJ1-6, with 9 bases that match TRBD1. This CDR3 is built from 13 residues. CDR1 SSHAT and CDR2 FNYEAQ come from the germline V gene (reference sequence). The CDR3 sequence is CAHRQGGNSPLHF. CDR3 sequence (DNA): TGTGCTCATCGACAGGGGGGTAATTCACCCCTCCACTTT.

This chain uses TRBV6-4 with TRBJ2-7; TRBD2 matches 14 bases. The CDR3 is 17 residues long. The V gene's germline CDR1 is MRHNA and CDR2 SNTAGT. V was pared by 6 bases and J by 3 bases, with 10 bases of the junction left unmatched. The CDR3 protein is CASRMTSGGVIFYEQYF. The CDR3 nucleotides are TGTGCCAGCAGGATGACTAGCGGGGGGGTGATCTTCTACGAGCAGTACTTC.

This rearrangement joins TRBV15 to TRBJ2-3; TRBD1 agrees at 9 bases. In germline, CDR1 is LNHNV, CDR2 YYDKDF (reference sequence). This CDR3 is built from 15 residues. V lost 1 base, J lost 2 bases, and 1 base stayed unmatched. The CDR3, as DNA: TGTGCCACCAGCAGAGGACAGGGGGTCACAGATACGCAGTATTTT. Its protein is CATSRGQGVTDTQYF.

With regard to this clone: This same CDR3 is encoded by further DNA sequences in the sample. The genes are TRBV27 and TRBJ2-7; 11 bases align to TRBD2. This CDR3 has 16 residues. Trimming took 3 bases from V and 2 from J; bases not matched to a gene: 6. Germline CDR1 MNHEY, CDR2 SMNVEV (reference sequence). The CDR3 spells CASSLLVAGGPYEQYF. CDR3 sequence (DNA): TGTGCCAGCAGTTTGTTAGTAGCGGGAGGGCCCTACGAGCAGTACTTC.